The sequence of this TCR beta chain was determined in a study of Graves' ophthalmopathy and Graves' hyperthyroidism. Using RNA transcripts, the TCR beta CDR3 regions were amplified. HTBI primers served in a first-round RT-PCR, which a second-round multiplex PCR followed. TCRdb itself ran the multiplex PCR reads through MiXCR, one entry per CDR3 protein. The data hold more than 550,000 distinct CDR3 sequences, with 35% to 45% observed a single time. Orbital computed tomography, thyroid ultrasound, TRAb, serum thyroxine and clinical symptoms formed the basis of diagnosis. Points from the study as a whole: The study's model predicted ophthalmopathy progression at 70% to 71% sensitivity and 72% to 75% specificity. Also, most clonotypes expanded in the thyroid above 0.001 frequency appeared in blood.

This clonotype was seen a few times. Its antigen is currently unknown. The CDR3 loop spans 15 amino acids. Germline V gene lookup returns CDR1 SGHTA and CDR2 FQGNSA. Unmatched junction bases numbered 14, after V lost 9 bases and J lost 7 bases. Sequencing input: peripheral blood. This clonotype was obtained from an adult man with Graves' ophthalmopathy. This chain links TRBV7-2 with TRBJ1-2, with 10 bases matching TRBD1. The CDR3 reads CASNPRQGAISGYTF. CDR3 nucleotide sequence: TGTGCCAGTAATCCCCGACAGGGGGCCATCAGTGGCTACACCTTC.